Listed below are T cell receptor beta chains from one sample, sequenced in a study of T cell responses to AZD1222 COVID-19 vaccine. The method was immunoSEQ multiplex PCR; TCRdb's version includes in-frame clones alone and lacks a portion of them. The sample has roughly 100,000 clones, more than 75% seen once. Sequencing was performed on peripheral blood, taken 28 days after the second dose of the MenACWY control vaccine. The source of these receptors is an adult who received the MenACWY meningococcal vaccine as a control. CDR3s include the opening cysteine and the closing phenylalanine or tryptophan. The D gene is left open where the match is weak. A row's size may be missing; if present it is once, few, many or a size class.

clone_size j_call v_call d_call cdr3_nt cdr3_aa
- TRBJ2-7 TRBV20-1 TRBD1 TGCAGTGCTAGTCTACCGGGACAGGGGAACGAGCAGTACTTC CSASLPGQGNEQYF
- TRBJ1-6 TRBV7-2 TRBD1 TGTGCCAGCAGCTTACTTGGGACAGGGGGAAATTCACCCCTCCACTTT CASSLLGTGGNSPLHF
- TRBJ2-7 TRBV28 - TGTGCCAGCAGTTTATTGGGGAACACACGGGGTAGGTACGAGCAGTACTTC CASSLLGNTRGRYEQYF
- TRBJ2-3 TRBV7-9 - TGTGCCAGCAGCTTAGTGGGGCCTATTCTTACGCAGTATTTT CASSLVGPILTQYF
once TRBJ2-1 TRBV6-9 - TGTGCCAGCAGTTATTCGAAACCAGGGGATGAGCAGTTCTTC CASSYSKPGDEQFF
- TRBJ1-5 TRBV19 - TGTGCCAGTAGTACCAAAAATCGACCGCCTAGCAATCAGCCCCAGCATTTT CASSTKNRPPSNQPQHF
- TRBJ1-5 TRBV6-2/TRBV6-3 - TGTGCCAGCACCCCATCGAAGGGTAAAAATAGCAATCAGCCCCAGCATTTT CASTPSKGKNSNQPQHF
- TRBJ2-6 TRBV5-4 - TGTGCCAGCAGCTCGCCGGATCCTGGGGCCAACGTCCTGACTTTC CASSSPDPGANVLTF
- TRBJ2-7 TRBV28 - TGTGCCAGCAGTTTACCGGGACAATTCTACGAGCAGTACTTC CASSLPGQFYEQYF
few TRBJ2-7 TRBV18 TRBD1 TGTGCCAGCTCACCAACCGGACAGGGACTTCCCTACGAGCAGTACTTC CASSPTGQGLPYEQYF
once TRBJ2-1 TRBV7-2 TRBD1 TGTGCCAGCAGCTTAGCTACAGGGGGGTCCTACAATGAGCAGTTCTTC CASSLATGGSYNEQFF
- TRBJ2-7 TRBV6-5 TRBD1 TGTGCCAGCAGGGACAGGGGGATTTCCTACGAGCAGTACTTC CASRDRGISYEQYF
- TRBJ2-7 TRBV27 - TGTGCCAGCAGCCTCCACAGGAGTATTTACGAGCAGTACTTC CASSLHRSIYEQYF
once TRBJ1-2 TRBV12-3/TRBV12-4 - TGTGCCAGCAGTTTGGCCAGTGGGCGCTACACCTTC CASSLASGRYTF